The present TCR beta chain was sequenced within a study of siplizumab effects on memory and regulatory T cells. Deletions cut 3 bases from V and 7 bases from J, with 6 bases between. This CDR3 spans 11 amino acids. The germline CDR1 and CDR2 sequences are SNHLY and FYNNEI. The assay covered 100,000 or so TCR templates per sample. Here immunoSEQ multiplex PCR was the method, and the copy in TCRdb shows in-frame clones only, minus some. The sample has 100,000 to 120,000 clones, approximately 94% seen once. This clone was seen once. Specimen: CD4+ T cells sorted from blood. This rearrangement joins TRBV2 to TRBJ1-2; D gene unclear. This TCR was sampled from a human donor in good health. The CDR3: CASSDIRGYTF. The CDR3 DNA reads TGTGCCAGCAGTGACATCCGTGGCTACACCTTC.